This record looks at one T cell receptor (beta chain) sequence and its context. Germline V gene data show CDR1 as LGHDT and CDR2 as YNNKEL (reference sequence). The CDR3 runs to 15 residues. The ends lost 2 bases at V and 6 bases at J; junction bases unmatched: 6. In the source study's methods: Reference gene primers were amplified, and this amplification served to estimate nucleated cell counts. Clones were read by immunoSEQ multiplex PCR, and TCRdb kept only the in-frame ones, dropping some. D and trimming were read from the DNA, whereas the V and J calls and clone size are those reported in that table. The table records just over 150,000 clones, 85% to 90% of them present only once. The sample is drawn from a study of blood T cell repertoires in COVID-19. Study summary: The United States, Italy and Spain were the sources of the acute and convalescent COVID-19 samples. In each case, the material was cDNA or gDNA derived from T cells, B-cell-depleted T cells, or PBMCs.

The sequenced sample was peripheral blood. This chain uses TRBV3-1 (or the pseudogene TRBV3-2) with TRBJ2-1; 8 bases align to TRBD1. This TCR was recovered from a woman aged 40-49 years with acute or convalescent COVID-19. In DNA form, the CDR3 reads TGTGCCAGCAGCCAATTGAGCAGGGGGCGCAATGAGCAGTTCTTC. It specifies CASSQLSRGRNEQFF.